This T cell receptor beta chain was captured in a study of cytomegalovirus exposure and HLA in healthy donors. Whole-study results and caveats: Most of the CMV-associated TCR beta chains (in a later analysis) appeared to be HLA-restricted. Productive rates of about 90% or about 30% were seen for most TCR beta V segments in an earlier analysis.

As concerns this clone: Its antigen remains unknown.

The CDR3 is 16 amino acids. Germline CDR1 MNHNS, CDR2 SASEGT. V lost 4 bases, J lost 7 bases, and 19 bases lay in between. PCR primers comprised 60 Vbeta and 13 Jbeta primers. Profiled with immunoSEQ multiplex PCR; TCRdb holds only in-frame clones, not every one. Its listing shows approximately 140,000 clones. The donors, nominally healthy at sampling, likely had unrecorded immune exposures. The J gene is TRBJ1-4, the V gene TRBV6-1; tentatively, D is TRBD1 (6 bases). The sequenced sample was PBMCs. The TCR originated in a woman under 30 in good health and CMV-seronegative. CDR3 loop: CASSVTPGAEAEKLFF. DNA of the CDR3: TGTGCCAGCAGTGTTACCCCAGGGGCGGAAGCTGAAAAACTGTTTTTT.